What follows are 27 T cell receptor beta chains derived from one specimen sequenced in a study of monozygotic twins with inflammatory bowel disease. TCRdb reprocessed the 5' RACE reads and reports one entry per CDR3 protein, with no DNA. The listing contains 350,000 to 400,000 distinct CDR3 sequences. Sequenced: blood. These receptors originate from a human donor with ulcerative colitis or Crohn's disease, or a healthy co-twin of an affected twin (not recorded which).

The V call is TRBV2, the J call TRBJ2-7; TCRdb outputs TRBD1, but without DNA this stays unchecked. The CDR3 extends over 14 amino acids. Germline V gives CDR1 SNHLY, CDR2 FYNNEI. The CDR3 is CASSELSGGYEQYF. The entire variable domain, with the rest obtained from reference TRBV2 and TRBJ2-7, is as follows: EPEVTQTPSHQVTQMGQEVILRCVPISNHLYFYWYRQILGQKVEFLVSFYNNEISEKSEIFDDQFSVERPDGSNFTLKIRSTKLEDSAMYFCASSELSGGYEQYFGPGTRLTVT.

The chain recombines TRBV28 with TRBJ1-4; checking the TCRdb D call of TRBD1 is not possible without DNA. The germline V gene has CDR1 MDHEN and CDR2 SYDVKM. The CDR3 has 15 amino acids. The CDR3: CASSTLRTVIEKLFF.

V usage is TRBV5-1 and J usage is TRBJ1-4. The CDR3 has 17 amino acids. Germline V gene sequence: CDR1 SGHRS, CDR2 YFSETQ. CDR3 sequence reads: CASSPYGLDKPDEKLFF.

The CDR3 loop reads CASSLRWDRGSYEQYF. The V and J genes are TRBV6-1 and TRBJ2-7; TCRdb picks TRBD1, but there is no DNA to check that call. The V gene's germline CDR1 is MNHNS and CDR2 SASEGT. CDR3 length: 16 amino acids.

CDR3 amino acids: CASSRATHRGQDTQYF. This chain connects TRBV5-1 to TRBJ2-3; absent DNA, TCRdb's TRBD1 call cannot be checked. This CDR3 contains 16 residues. Per germline, CDR1 SGHRS and CDR2 YFSETQ.

The genes are TRBV6-1 and TRBJ1-2; TCRdb's D gene call, TRBD1, goes unchecked for lack of DNA. CDR1 and CDR2 (germline): MNHNS, SASEGT. The CDR3 is 16 residues long. This CDR3 is CASYPLGEFVIYGYTF.

V and J are TRBV5-1 and TRBJ2-3; TCRdb's D call, TRBD1, is unchecked because there is no DNA. This CDR3 comprises 16 residues. CDR1 is SGHRS, CDR2 YFSETQ, per germline. The chain's CDR3 is CASSFLGTGVTDTQYF. The entire variable domain, with the rest obtained from reference TRBV5-1 and TRBJ2-3, is as follows: KAGVTQTPRYLIKTRGQQVTLSCSPISGHRSVSWYQQTPGQGLQFLFEYFSETQRNKGNFPGRFSGRQFSNSRSEMNVSTLELGDSALYLCASSFLGTGVTDTQYFGPGTRLTVL.

The CDR3 region is CASSSGQGDNYGYTF. The gene calls are TRBV5-1 and TRBJ1-2; no DNA is available, so the TRBD1 call from TCRdb remains unchecked. Per the germline V gene, CDR1 is SGHRS and CDR2 is YFSETQ. CDR3 size: 15 residues. Full variable domain (missing parts from reference TRBV5-1 and TRBJ1-2): KAGVTQTPRYLIKTRGQQVTLSCSPISGHRSVSWYQQTPGQGLQFLFEYFSETQRNKGNFPGRFSGRQFSNSRSEMNVSTLELGDSALYLCASSSGQGDNYGYTFGSGTRLTVV.

The rearrangement uses TRBV6-1 and TRBJ2-7; TCRdb returns TRBD1, unconfirmable since there is no DNA. The CDR3 is 15 amino acids. Germline-derived CDR1 and CDR2 are MNHNS and SASEGT. The CDR3 region is CASSEGTGVSYEQYF.

The chain recombines TRBV12-3 or TRBV12-4 with TRBJ2-7; TCRdb designates TRBD1, a call that cannot be tested without DNA. CDR3 length: 14 residues. CDR3 sequence reads: CASLRGGGSYEQYF.

The V call is TRBV27, the J call TRBJ1-4; TCRdb's assignment of TRBD1 cannot be checked, as there is no DNA. The CDR3 length is 16 residues. Germline V CDR1 and CDR2: MNHEY, SMNVEV (reference sequence). CDR3 amino acids: CASSFLGAVEAPQLFF.

J is TRBJ2-1 and V is TRBV24-1. Germline V CDR1 and CDR2: KGHDR, SFDVKD. The CDR3 runs 11 residues. This chain's CDR3 is CATSDYQGQFF.

The chain combines TRBV5-4 with TRBJ2-1; TCRdb indicates TRBD1, and absent DNA this call remains unverified. CDR1 and CDR2 (germline): SGHNT, YYREEE (reference sequence). CDR3 length equals 16 residues. Here the CDR3 reads CASSLGGQGLYNEQFF.

This chain connects TRBV5-5 to TRBJ2-7. CDR3 length equals 14 residues. Germline V CDR1 and CDR2: SGHKS, YYEKEE (reference sequence). CDR3 sequence reads: CASSLASGFYEQYF.

The V gene is TRBV6-7, the J gene TRBJ2-1; TCRdb selects TRBD1, and the lack of DNA leaves this call unchecked. TRBV6-7 is annotated as an ORF whose role is uncertain. The CDR3 extends over 11 amino acids. CDR3 sequence: CASNHSGEQFF.

The chain couples TRBV11-2 to TRBJ2-6; TCRdb's D call of TRBD1 is untestable without DNA. Germline loops: CDR1 SGHAT, CDR2 FQNNGV. The CDR3 extends over 20 amino acids. CDR3 loop: CASSPGLGQGASSGANVLTF.

This sequence joins TRBV10-3 and TRBJ2-1. The CDR3 totals 16 residues. Germline loops: CDR1 ENHRY, CDR2 SYGVKD. The CDR3 reads CAISDYRQSSYNEQFF.

V gene TRBV5-1 combines with J gene TRBJ2-7; TCRdb gives TRBD2 as the D gene, but with no DNA this cannot be confirmed. Germline CDR1 reads SGHRS; CDR2 reads YFSETQ. This CDR3 region has 15 residues. CDR3 in amino acids: CASSLVASGGYEQYF. The full variable domain, in which reference TRBV5-1 and TRBJ2-7 provide the parts outside the CDR3, is KAGVTQTPRYLIKTRGQQVTLSCSPISGHRSVSWYQQTPGQGLQFLFEYFSETQRNKGNFPGRFSGRQFSNSRSEMNVSTLELGDSALYLCASSLVASGGYEQYFGPGTRLTVT.

The rearrangement links TRBV7-2 to TRBJ1-1; the TRBD1 assignment by TCRdb is unverifiable without DNA. This CDR3 contains 14 residues. Looked up from germline, CDR1 is SGHTA and CDR2 is FQGNSA. CDR3 protein: CASSYTGTYTEAFF. Drawing the rest from reference TRBV7-2 and TRBJ1-1, the complete variable domain is GAGVSQSPSNKVTEKGKDVELRCDPISGHTALYWYRQSLGQGLEFLIYFQGNSAPDKSGLPSDRFSAERTGGSVSTLTIQRTQQEDSAVYLCASSYTGTYTEAFFGQGTRLTVV.

V and J are TRBV6-2 or TRBV6-3 and TRBJ2-7. Germline CDR1 reads MNHEY; CDR2 reads SVGEGT. The CDR3 totals 14 residues. Here the CDR3 reads CASSTVIPTYEQYF.

The chain employs TRBV5-1 and TRBJ2-2; TCRdb selects TRBD2, and the lack of DNA leaves this call unchecked. Germline CDR1 SGHRS, CDR2 YFSETQ. The CDR3 consists of 13 residues. CDR3 protein: CASSIGPTGELFF.

The genes are TRBV18 and TRBJ2-7; the TCRdb D gene call, TRBD1, has no DNA to confirm it. The germline V gene encodes CDR1 KGHSH and CDR2 LQKENI. This CDR3 region has 19 residues. The CDR3 here is CASSPRPGQVLGELYEQYF.

The chain has TRBV5-1 and TRBJ2-1; the D call of TRBD1 rests on TCRdb alone, since no DNA is present to check it. The CDR3 covers 15 residues. Germline CDR1 and CDR2: SGHRS and YFSETQ. CDR3 amino acids: CASSLGGGRYNEQFF.

The chain is built from TRBV9 and TRBJ1-1; TCRdb picks TRBD1, but there is no DNA to check that call. The CDR3 loop spans 14 amino acids. Germline CDR1 reads SGDLS; CDR2 reads YYNGEE. This CDR3 is CASSGLGGFTEAFF.

The gene calls are TRBV24-1 and TRBJ1-4; checking the TCRdb D call of TRBD1 is not possible without DNA. The germline gives CDR1 KGHDR, CDR2 SFDVKD. The CDR3 sequence is 14 residues long. CDR3 amino acids: CATSDGQVNEKLFF.

The rearrangement uses TRBV7-2 and TRBJ2-1; TCRdb proposes TRBD1, but this gene call is untestable without DNA. CDR1 and CDR2 (germline): SGHTA, FQGNSA. CDR3 length: 14 amino acids. This CDR3 is CASSDRGGNNEQFF. The full variable domain, rest sourced from reference TRBV7-2 and TRBJ2-1, is GAGVSQSPSNKVTEKGKDVELRCDPISGHTALYWYRQSLGQGLEFLIYFQGNSAPDKSGLPSDRFSAERTGGSVSTLTIQRTQQEDSAVYLCASSDRGGNNEQFFGPGTRLTVL.

This chain uses TRBV7-2 with TRBJ2-5; TCRdb's D call of TRBD1 is untestable without DNA. CDR1 is SGHTA, CDR2 FQGNSA, per germline. This CDR3 is built from 16 residues. The CDR3 sequence is CASSSYLTGARETQYF. Variable domain in full (rest from reference TRBV7-2 and TRBJ2-5): GAGVSQSPSNKVTEKGKDVELRCDPISGHTALYWYRQSLGQGLEFLIYFQGNSAPDKSGLPSDRFSAERTGGSVSTLTIQRTQQEDSAVYLCASSSYLTGARETQYFGPGTRLLVL.